These 24 T cell receptor beta chains were all obtained from the same sample, sequenced in a study of blood T cell repertoires in COVID-19 (dated by TCRdb to 2018 to 2020). The library was prepared using the immunoSEQ multiplex PCR assay. Here the immuneACCESS table is served through TCRdb, limited to in-frame sequences with V and J called. Missing clones are a known gap in these copies; in checked studies unresolved V genes cover under half, and the rest lacks a known reason. For this sample the table gives roughly 200,000 clones, of which approximately 90% were detected only once. The ten largest clones represent around 3.8% of the sample. The sample consisted of PBMCs or T cells enriched from blood (not recorded which). The receptors derive from a woman aged 40-49 years with acute COVID-19.

The chain links TRBV5-1 to TRBJ1-1; a possible D gene is TRBD1 (5 bases). Trimming cost V 3 bases and J 7 bases, with 19 bases left between them. There are 15 residues in the CDR3. Germline loops: CDR1 SGHRS, CDR2 YFSETQ. This CDR3 reads CASSSSVGGEGEAFF. CDR3 sequence (DNA): TGCGCCAGCAGCTCCTCCGTGGGAGGGGAAGGTGAAGCTTTCTTT.

The V gene is TRBV5-1, the J gene TRBJ2-2, with D maybe TRBD1 (5 bases). CDR3 length: 18 amino acids. Per the germline V gene, CDR1 is SGHRS and CDR2 is YFSETQ. V was clipped by 1 base and J by 7 bases, with 23 bases between them. This CDR3 reads CASSLSVRFGRDSGELFF. CDR3 in DNA: TGCGCCAGCAGCTTGTCTGTTCGGTTCGGCAGGGATAGCGGGGAGCTGTTTTTT.

V gene TRBV27 combines with J gene TRBJ1-5, with D perhaps TRBD1 (5 bases). The germline V and J ends were trimmed by 7 bases and 6 bases, with 19 bases remaining between them. There are 15 residues in the CDR3. Germline V gene sequence: CDR1 MNHEY, CDR2 SMNVEV (reference sequence). The DNA for the CDR3 is TGTGCCAGCACCAACCCGGGGGTCATCAGTCAGCCCCAGCATTTT. Residues: CASTNPGVISQPQHF.

The rearrangement links TRBV10-3 to TRBJ1-1; 8 bases map to TRBD1. Germline V CDR1 and CDR2: ENHRY, SYGVKD. The V gene end was trimmed by 0 bases and the J gene end by 4 bases; junction bases not matched to a gene: 1. This CDR3 has 14 amino acids. The CDR3 nucleotides are TGTGCCATCAGTGAGTCTCAGGGGGCCACTGAAGCTTTCTTT. It is translated as CAISESQGATEAFF.

The V gene is TRBV6-2 or TRBV6-3, the J gene TRBJ1-2; D unresolved. The CDR3 extends over 15 amino acids. V lost 2 bases and J 0 bases, leaving 10 bases between the germline ends. CDR1 and CDR2 (germline): MNHEY, SVGEGT. The CDR3 nucleotides read TGTGCCAGCAGTTACCCCGTGGAGACTAACTATGGCTACACCTTC. Residues: CASSYPVETNYGYTF.

The rearrangement uses TRBV4-1 and TRBJ2-1, with TRBD2 identical over 9 bases. Germline trimming cut 1 base from V and 2 bases from J; bases unmatched to any gene: 3. Per the germline V gene, CDR1 is MGHRA and CDR2 is YSYEKL. The CDR3 loop spans 16 amino acids. The DNA of the CDR3 is TGCGCCAGCAGCCAAGGGGCGGGGGGGCCCTACAATGAGCAGTTCTTC. It codes for CASSQGAGGPYNEQFF.

The chain couples TRBV5-1 to TRBJ2-1; possibly TRBD2 for D (6 bases). V dropped 2 bases and J dropped 4 bases, with 13 bases sitting between them. Germline V lookup: CDR1 SGHRS, CDR2 YFSETQ. CDR3 length: 15 residues. CDR3 nucleotides: TGCGCCAGCAGCTTTGCAGGGAGGCAGTACAATGAGCAGTTCTTC. This sequence encodes CASSFAGRQYNEQFF. Complete variable domain (other parts from reference TRBV5-1 and TRBJ2-1): KAGVTQTPRYLIKTRGQQVTLSCSPISGHRSVSWYQQTPGQGLQFLFEYFSETQRNKGNFPGRFSGRQFSNSRSEMNVSTLELGDSALYLCASSFAGRQYNEQFFGPGTRLTVL.

The chain joins TRBV10-3 to TRBJ1-2; 7 bases are a match to TRBD1. After removal of 4 bases from V and 5 bases from J, the junction contained 13 bases not matched to a gene. The germline CDR1 and CDR2 sequences are ENHRY and SYGVKD. This CDR3 is 16 amino acids long. CDR3 in DNA: TGTGCCATCAGTGGGGTTCAGGGGGGAAGCTTTTATGGCTACACCTTC. Translating it yields CAISGVQGGSFYGYTF.

The chain uses TRBV5-4 and TRBJ2-2, with 10 bases lining up with TRBD2. V was pared by 4 bases and J by 7 bases, with 10 bases of the junction left unmatched. Germline CDR1 and CDR2: SGHNT and YYREEE (reference sequence). The CDR3 is made up of 16 amino acids. The CDR3 region is CASSLASGGMGGELFF. Written as DNA, the CDR3 is TGTGCCAGCAGCCTAGCTAGCGGGGGAATGGGCGGGGAGCTGTTTTTT.

This rearrangement joins TRBV2 to TRBJ1-4, with D tentatively TRBD1 (6 bases). The germline gives CDR1 SNHLY, CDR2 FYNNEI. Trimming left V 6 bases short and J 8 bases short, with 13 bases between. CDR3 size: 13 residues. The CDR3 loop is CASSKTGIEKLFF. The DNA of the CDR3 is TGTGCCAGCAGCAAAACAGGGATCGAAAAACTGTTTTTT.

This sequence joins TRBV6-1 and TRBJ1-1; weak D call: TRBD1 (5 bases). CDR1 and CDR2 from the germline V gene are MNHNS and SASEGT. This CDR3 has 14 amino acids. V dropped 0 bases and J dropped 4 bases, with 9 bases sitting between them. The CDR3 bases are TGTGCCAGCAGTGAAGCGCCAGGGCTCACTGAAGCTTTCTTT. It encodes CASSEAPGLTEAFF.

The J gene is TRBJ2-3, the V gene TRBV25-1; weak D call: TRBD2 (5 bases). Trimming removed 1 base at V and 0 bases at J, with 11 bases between. Looked up from germline, CDR1 is MGHDK and CDR2 is SYGVNS. CDR3 length equals 16 residues. The CDR3 DNA sequence: TGTGCCAGCAGTGAATCGGGGTCTGAGAGCACAGATACGCAGTATTTT. The encoded protein is CASSESGSESTDTQYF.

CDR3 DNA: TGTGCCAGCAGTTTTGCCAGGTTCCACACTGAAGCTTTCTTT. It translates to CASSFARFHTEAFF. This sequence joins TRBV27 and TRBJ1-1; D is uncertain. Germline values: CDR1 MNHEY, CDR2 SMNVEV (reference sequence). V lost 3 bases, J lost 3 bases, and 11 bases lay in between. The CDR3 sequence is 14 residues long.

Concerning this clone: Different DNA sequences within this sample yield the same CDR3. CDR3 nucleotide sequence: TGTGCCAGCAGCTTAGGCGGGGGGGACAATGAGCAGTTCTTC. Translation gives CASSLGGGDNEQFF. This chain joins TRBV7-9 and TRBJ2-1; 9 bases match TRBD2. The CDR3 runs to 14 residues. V shed 1 base and J 5 bases; nucleotides not matched to a gene: 0. Germline V gene lookup returns CDR1 SEHNR and CDR2 FQNEAQ (reference sequence).

This rearrangement joins TRBV5-4 to TRBJ1-1; 10 bases match TRBD1. The CDR3 contains 15 residues. CDR1 is SGHNT, CDR2 YYREEE, per germline (reference sequence). Germline trimming cut 2 bases from V and 1 base from J; bases unmatched to any gene: 2. CDR3 amino acids: CASSLGDRGNTEAFF. CDR3 sequence (DNA): TGTGCCAGCAGCTTAGGGGACAGGGGGAACACTGAAGCTTTCTTT.

This clone was recorded a few times. The identical CDR3 is also encoded by other nucleotide sequences in the sample. The chain joins TRBV6-5 to TRBJ1-5, with D possibly TRBD1 on 6 matching bases. Germline loops: CDR1 MNHEY, CDR2 SVGAGI. Trimming left V 6 bases short and J 0 bases short, with 12 bases between. The CDR3 extends over 15 amino acids. CDR3: CASRGRTASNQPQHF. As DNA, the CDR3 is TGTGCCAGCAGAGGTAGGACAGCTAGCAATCAGCCCCAGCATTTT.

This clone was detected once. The V and J genes are TRBV6-5 and TRBJ1-1; possible D gene TRBD1, 6 bases. This CDR3 contains 13 residues. Trimming shortened V by 6 bases and J by 1 base, and 9 bases separated the two germline ends. Germline CDR1 reads MNHEY; CDR2 reads SVGAGI. CDR3 region: CASSATGNTEAFF. The CDR3 bases are TGTGCCAGCAGCGCGACAGGGAACACTGAAGCTTTCTTT.

The chain couples TRBV18 to TRBJ1-6, with D tentatively TRBD1 (5 bases). The length of the CDR3 is 13 residues. In germline, CDR1 is KGHSH, CDR2 LQKENI. Trimming shortened V by 4 bases and J by 10 bases, and 11 bases separated the two germline ends. CDR3 residues: CASSQQQVSPLHF. CDR3 nucleotides: TGTGCCAGCTCACAACAACAGGTCTCACCCCTCCACTTT.

This clone came up once. The rearrangement joins TRBV7-9 to TRBJ2-7; 7 positions match TRBD2. The germline V gene encodes CDR1 SEHNR and CDR2 FQNEAQ (reference sequence). This CDR3 contains 14 residues. The trim removed 5 bases at V and 4 bases at J, leaving 8 bases unmatched. The CDR3 protein is CASSVSSGKYEQYV. Written as DNA, the CDR3 is TGTGCCAGCAGCGTCTCGAGCGGGAAGTACGAGCAGTACGTC.

The J gene is TRBJ2-1, the V gene TRBV11-2, with 7 nucleotides matching TRBD1. Germline CDR1 and CDR2: SGHAT and FQNNGV. After removal of 5 bases from V and 3 bases from J, the junction contained 4 bases not matched to a gene. The CDR3 covers 14 residues. The CDR3 DNA is TGTGCCAGCAGCCTAGGGGGCGGCTACAATGAGCAGTTCTTC. Protein sequence: CASSLGGGYNEQFF.

Of note for this clone: Compared with germline, one end of the junction differs, possibly owing to a read error. V and J are TRBV7-7 and TRBJ2-1; D perhaps matches TRBD1 (10 bases). Germline CDR1 SSHAT, CDR2 FNYEAQ (reference sequence). The CDR3 is 17 amino acids. CDR3 coding DNA: TGTGCTAGCAGCTTAGCGGGGGACAGGGGTATCAACAATGAGCAGTTCTTC. Residues: CASSLAGDRGINNEQFF.

The gene calls are TRBV2 and TRBJ2-6, with D maybe TRBD1 (6 bases). V lost 2 bases, J lost 1 base, and 12 bases lay in between. CDR3 size: 17 residues. CDR1 and CDR2 (germline): SNHLY, FYNNEI. The CDR3 DNA sequence: TGTGCCAGCAGTGAATTTGGCAGGGGATCTGGGGCCAACGTCCTGACTTTC. Translated: CASSEFGRGSGANVLTF.

CDR3 in amino acids: CASSPQGAVSNEQFF. CDR3 nucleotide sequence: TGTGCCAGCAGCCCACAGGGGGCCGTGTCTAATGAGCAGTTCTTC. V usage is TRBV7-8 and J usage is TRBJ2-1; 9 positions match TRBD1. The CDR3 consists of 15 residues. CDR1 and CDR2 (germline): SGHVS, FQNEAQ. V gave up 5 bases and J gave up 7 bases; unmatched junction bases: 9. Based on the CDR3 plus reference TRBV7-8 and TRBJ2-1, the full variable domain is GAGVSQSPRYKVAKRGQDVALRCDPISGHVSLFWYQQALGQGPEFLTYFQNEAQLDKSGLPSDRFFAERPEGSVSTLKIQRTQQEDSAVYLCASSPQGAVSNEQFFGPGTRLTVL.

The V gene is TRBV4-1, the J gene TRBJ2-5, with a tentative D call TRBD2 (6 bases). Germline assignment: CDR1 MGHRA and CDR2 YSYEKL. Deletions cut 8 bases from V and 1 base from J, with 8 bases between. The CDR3 runs 12 residues. Here the CDR3 reads CASGGIQETQYF. CDR3 DNA: TGCGCCAGCGGCGGGATCCAAGAGACCCAGTACTTC.